The 7 T cell receptor beta chains reported below all come from one sample, sequenced in a study of T cells after yellow fever vaccination. TCRdb reanalysed the 5' RACE reads using MiXCR and keeps one entry per CDR3 protein. The sample lists 250,000 to 400,000 distinct CDR3 sequences, around 4.3% occurring once. Material: PBMCs, obtained 15 days after the yellow fever booster vaccination. The receptor source for this set is a man younger than 30 who received the YFV17D yellow fever vaccine.

This clonotype appeared many times. This rearrangement joins TRBV4-1 to TRBJ1-3; D unresolved. The CDR3 is 16 residues long. V was shortened by 1 base and J by 0 bases, with 10 bases between the two germline ends. Germline V lookup: CDR1 MGHRA, CDR2 YSYEKL. The CDR3 spells CASSQGILSSGNTIYF. The CDR3 bases are TGCGCCAGCAGCCAAGGGATCCTTAGCTCTGGAAACACCATATATTTT.

This clonotype was found many times. The chain couples TRBV6-5 to TRBJ2-2; D remains ambiguous. The CDR3 contains 13 residues. Per germline, CDR1 MNHEY and CDR2 SVGAGI. Trimming stripped 6 bases from V and 6 bases from J, with 11 bases between. Here the CDR3 DNA reads TGTGCCAGCAGGGAATCTAATCCCGGGGAGCTGTTTTTT. Translated, it gives CASRESNPGELFF.

This clonotype appeared many times. The chain uses TRBV28 and TRBJ2-7; TRBD1 aligns across 9 bases. Germline V gene sequence: CDR1 MDHEN, CDR2 SYDVKM. The CDR3 contains 15 residues. V gave up 2 bases and J gave up 3 bases; unmatched junction bases: 5. The CDR3 here is CASSLKGQGIYEQYV. CDR3 DNA sequence: TGTGCCAGCAGTTTAAAAGGACAGGGGATCTACGAGCAGTACGTC.

This chain connects TRBV6-5 to TRBJ1-6; D not certain. The CDR3 runs to 13 residues. Germline CDR1 and CDR2: MNHEY and SVGAGI. Trimming took 11 bases from V and 8 from J, leaving 16 bases between them. The CDR3 bases are TGTGCCCCCTTCAAGTTAGGAGATTCACCCCTCCACTTT. This encodes CAPFKLGDSPLHF.

This clonotype has a handful of counts. This chain connects TRBV6-1 to TRBJ2-5; TRBD2 might be the D (5 bases). Germline V CDR1 and CDR2: MNHNS, SASEGT. The V and J ends lost 4 bases and 5 bases respectively, with 14 bases between them. This CDR3 spans 14 amino acids. CDR3 DNA sequence: TGTGCCAGCAGTGGAGTCGGGGTTGGGGAGACCCAGTACTTC. This translates into CASSGVGVGETQYF.

This clonotype was picked up a small number of times. This chain joins TRBV28 and TRBJ2-7; D call uncertain. The ends were cut back, 3 bases at V and 4 bases at J, with 7 bases in the middle. The CDR3 extends over 12 amino acids. Germline CDR1 MDHEN, CDR2 SYDVKM. The CDR3 reads CASSFPGYEQYV. In DNA, the CDR3 is TGTGCCAGCAGTTTTCCTGGGTACGAGCAGTACGTC.

This chain uses TRBV29-1 with TRBJ2-4; no firm D call. The CDR3 length is 12 residues. Trimming removed 7 bases from V and 6 bases from J, with 13 bases in between. Germline V CDR1 and CDR2: SQVTM, ANQGSEA. CDR3 sequence reads: CSAEKSPNIQYF. In DNA form, the CDR3 reads TGCAGCGCCGAAAAATCCCCAAACATTCAGTACTTC. The full variable domain, its missing parts supplied by reference TRBV29-1 and TRBJ2-4, is SAVISQKPSRDICQRGTSLTIQCQVDSQVTMMFWYRQQPGQSLTLIATANQGSEATYESGFVIDKFPISRPNLTFSTLTVSNMSPEDSSIYLCSAEKSPNIQYFGAGTRLSVL.